The clone carrying this T cell receptor beta chain counts as medium-sized. Its target is not known. Germline is not matched at one junction end, which may reflect a read error. The CDR3 end is not reached by the read, which stops 3 residues before it; the germline J gene fills it in. Data came from immunoSEQ multiplex PCR; TCRdb stores just in-frame clones and leaves some out. This sample has some 32,000 clones, each found more than once. Germline CDR1 and CDR2: SGHRS and YFSETQ. The CDR3 is 18 amino acids. These data come from a study of T cell clonality in common variable immunodeficiency. Notes on the study in general: CVID subjects shared fewer TCRbeta clones than healthy controls did.

This sequence joins TRBV5-1 and TRBJ2-3, with 13 bases matching TRBD2. This TCR was recovered from a person between 18 and 75 years old in good health. The sample taken for sequencing was peripheral blood mononuclear cells. CDR3 sequence: CASRLGGLAGVGADTQYF. The sequenced CDR3 bases are TGCGCCAGCAGATTGGGTGGACTAGCGGGAGTGGGAGCAGATACG.